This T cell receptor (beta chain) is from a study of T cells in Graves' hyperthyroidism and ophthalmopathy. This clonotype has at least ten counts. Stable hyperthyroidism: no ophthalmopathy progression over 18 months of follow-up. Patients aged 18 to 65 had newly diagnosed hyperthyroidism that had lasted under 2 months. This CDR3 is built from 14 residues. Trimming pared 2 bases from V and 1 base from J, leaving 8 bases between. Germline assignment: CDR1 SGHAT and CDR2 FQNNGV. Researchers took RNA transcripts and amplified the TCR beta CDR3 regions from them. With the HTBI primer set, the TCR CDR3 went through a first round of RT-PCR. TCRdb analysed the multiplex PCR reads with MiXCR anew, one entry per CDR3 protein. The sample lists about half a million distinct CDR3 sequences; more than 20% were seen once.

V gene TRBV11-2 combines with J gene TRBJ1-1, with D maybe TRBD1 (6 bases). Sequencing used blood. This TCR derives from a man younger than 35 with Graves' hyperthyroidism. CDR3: CASSLHRANTEAFF. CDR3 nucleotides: TGTGCCAGCAGCTTACACAGGGCGAACACTGAAGCTTTCTTT.